Shown below are 14 T cell receptor beta chains from a single sample sequenced in a study of T cells in Graves' hyperthyroidism and ophthalmopathy. Authors of the study amplified TCR beta CDR3 regions from RNA transcripts. The primer set for the first-round RT-PCR of the TCR CDR3 was HTBI. TCRdb processed the multiplex PCR reads anew with MiXCR; each CDR3 protein has one entry. The table shows 350,000 or so distinct CDR3 sequences, with 15% to 20% occurring only once. The sequenced sample consisted of blood. Receptors were obtained from a middle-aged woman with Graves' ophthalmopathy.

The sample holds many counts of this clonotype. V and J are TRBV7-8 and TRBJ2-7, with 13 bases matching TRBD2. V was clipped by 4 bases and J by 10 bases; unmatched bases: 10. CDR1 is SGHVS, CDR2 FQNEAQ, per germline. The CDR3 consists of 15 residues. CDR3 DNA sequence: TGTGCCAGCAGCTCGCCGGGACTAGCGGGAACGCAACAGTACTTC. The encoded protein is CASSSPGLAGTQQYF.

In this sample, this clonotype turned up many times. The V and J genes are TRBV30 and TRBJ1-3; D not resolved. V gave up 0 bases and J gave up 0 bases, with 9 bases separating them. The length of the CDR3 is 15 residues. The germline CDR1 and CDR2 sequences are GTSNPN and SVGIG (reference sequence). CDR3 protein: CAWSVQLTSGNTIYF. The CDR3 coding sequence is TGTGCCTGGAGTGTACAGCTCACCTCTGGAAACACCATATATTTT.

There are many counts of this clonotype. The CDR3: CASSQSPLAGGPKNTGELFF. Here the CDR3 DNA reads TGCGCCAGCAGCCAAAGCCCACTAGCGGGAGGGCCCAAGAACACCGGGGAGCTGTTTTTT. This chain connects TRBV4-3 to TRBJ2-2; 13 positions agree with TRBD2. The CDR3 totals 20 residues. Germline CDR1 and CDR2: LGHNA and YSLEER. V dropped 2 bases and J dropped 1; count of bases not matched to a gene: 10.

This clonotype showed up many times. CDR3 DNA sequence: TGTGCCAGCAGTTACTCGATAGGGGAGTATGACCCTGACTACTCTGGAAACACCATATATTTT. Residues: CASSYSIGEYDPDYSGNTIYF. The chain links TRBV6-2 or TRBV6-3 to TRBJ1-3; tentatively, D is TRBD1 (5 bases). Germline lookup yields CDR1 MNHEY and CDR2 SVGEGT. V lost 0 bases to trimming and J lost 0 bases, with 24 bases between them. There are 21 residues in the CDR3.

This clonotype was counted many times. V usage is TRBV2 and J usage is TRBJ2-5; D may be TRBD2 (5 bases). V was clipped by 7 bases and J by 5 bases, with 14 bases between them. The CDR3 spans 13 residues. CDR1 and CDR2 (germline): SNHLY, FYNNEI. The CDR3, as DNA: TGTGCCAGCACCCTCACTAGGAGTGAGACCCAGTACTTC. This gives the protein CASTLTRSETQYF.

The table lists this clonotype with many counts. The rearrangement links TRBV20-1 to TRBJ2-7, with D possibly matching TRBD1 (6 bases). The CDR3 covers 12 residues. Germline CDR1 and CDR2: DFQATT and SNEGSKA (reference sequence). Trimming removed 5 bases from V and 3 bases from J, with 11 bases in between. The DNA of the CDR3 is TGCAGTGCTGACAGGTTTCACTACGAGCAGTACTTC. This codes for CSADRFHYEQYF.

This clonotype was recorded many times. The chain carries TRBV4-1 and TRBJ1-1, with unresolved D. The CDR3 is 16 amino acids. The V gene's germline CDR1 is MGHRA and CDR2 YSYEKL. The germline V and J ends were trimmed by 0 bases and 1 base, with 12 bases remaining between them. CDR3 bases: TGCGCCAGCAGCCAAGATTGGTTCACGGGGAACACTGAAGCTTTCTTT. Amino acid sequence: CASSQDWFTGNTEAFF.

This clonotype showed up just a few times. This chain connects TRBV7-3 to TRBJ2-2; 7 bases agree with TRBD2. The CDR3 runs 16 residues. The germline V gene has CDR1 SGHTA and CDR2 FQGTGA. V was clipped by 1 base and J by 0 bases; unmatched bases: 2. The CDR3 loop reads CASSLRGGPNTGELFF. CDR3 coding DNA: TGTGCCAGCAGCTTAAGGGGAGGGCCGAACACCGGGGAGCTGTTTTTT.

This clonotype was recorded at least ten times. The chain combines TRBV28 with TRBJ2-7, with 8 bases fitting TRBD1. The ends lost 10 bases at V and 2 bases at J; junction bases unmatched: 10. This CDR3 has 14 residues. The germline CDR1 and CDR2 sequences are MDHEN and SYDVKM. The CDR3 sequence is CAIHPQGGTYEQYF. The CDR3 DNA is TGTGCCATACACCCACAGGGGGGAACCTACGAGCAGTACTTC. The full variable domain, with the rest looked up from reference TRBV28 and TRBJ2-7, is DVKVTQSSRYLVKRTGEKVFLECVQDMDHENMFWYRQDPGLGLRLIYFSYDVKMKEKGDIPEGYSVSREKKERFSLILESASTNQTSMYLCAIHPQGGTYEQYFGPGTRLTVT.

This clonotype was counted at least ten times. This chain uses TRBV29-1 with TRBJ2-2; D ambiguous. V lost 4 bases and J lost 6, with 3 bases in between. The germline CDR1 and CDR2 sequences are SQVTM and ANQGSEA. The CDR3 is 10 residues long. The CDR3 spells CSVVSGELFF. For the CDR3, the DNA is TGCAGCGTTGTGTCCGGGGAGCTGTTTTTT.

This clonotype was recorded at least ten times. This may arise from a read error, as a much more abundant clone is one base away. V gene TRBV6-1 combines with J gene TRBJ2-2; maybe TRBD2 (5 bases). The CDR3 is 14 amino acids. V was clipped by 6 bases and J by 5 bases, with 13 bases between them. The germline V gene has CDR1 MNHNS and CDR2 SASEGT. CDR3 sequence reads: CASRPGRDTGELFF. The CDR3 DNA follows: TGTGCCAGCAGACCGGGAAGGGATACCGGGGAGCTGTTTTTT.

The gene calls are TRBV6-1 and TRBJ1-5; no clear D. This CDR3 has 14 residues. Per the germline V gene, CDR1 is MNHNS and CDR2 is SASEGT. Trimming cost V 6 bases and J 2 bases, with 11 bases left between them. The CDR3 loop reads CASSDGRGNQPQHF. The CDR3 nucleotides are TGTGCCAGCAGCGATGGACGGGGCAATCAGCCCCAGCATTTT.

This clonotype was counted many times. V usage is TRBV7-3 and J usage is TRBJ1-3; D call uncertain. This CDR3 has 15 amino acids. The germline V and J ends were trimmed by 4 bases and 4 bases, with 14 bases remaining between them. Per the germline V gene, CDR1 is SGHTA and CDR2 is FQGTGA. This chain's CDR3 is CASSSRPGRGNTIYF. The DNA for the CDR3 is TGTGCCAGCAGCTCAAGGCCAGGACGGGGAAACACCATATATTTT.

This clonotype was counted at least ten times. The CDR3 bases are TGTGCCAGCAGTTTATCGCTCGTGGGAGCCCATGAAGCTTTCTTT. Translation: CASSLSLVGAHEAFF. The chain employs TRBV27 and TRBJ1-1; the D is unclear. The germline V gene encodes CDR1 MNHEY and CDR2 SMNVEV (reference sequence). V lost 0 bases and J lost 7, with 15 bases in between. CDR3 size: 15 residues.